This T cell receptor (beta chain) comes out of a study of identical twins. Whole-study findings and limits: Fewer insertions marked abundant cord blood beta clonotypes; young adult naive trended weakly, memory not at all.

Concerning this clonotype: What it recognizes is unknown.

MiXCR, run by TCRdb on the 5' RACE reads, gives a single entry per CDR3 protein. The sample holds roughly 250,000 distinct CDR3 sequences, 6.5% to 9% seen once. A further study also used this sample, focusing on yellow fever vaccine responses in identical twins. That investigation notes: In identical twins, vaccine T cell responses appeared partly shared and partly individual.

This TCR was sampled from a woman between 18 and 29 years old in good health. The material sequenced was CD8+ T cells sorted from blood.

DNA for the CDR3: TGTGCCAGCAGTTTATGGTACAGCTCCTACAATGAGCAGTTCTTC. Residues: CASSLWYSSYNEQFF. V usage is TRBV27 and J usage is TRBJ2-1; D call uncertain. Germline CDR1 is MNHEY and CDR2 is SMNVEV (reference sequence). V shed 1 base and J shed 0 bases, with 7 bases lying between them. This CDR3 region has 15 residues.